A single T cell receptor (beta chain) is shown here with its context. Its antigen is unknown. Per-base quality was not reported, and no clone a single base away is much larger than it. The data originate from a study of molecular identifiers for immune sequencing clone quantification (dated by TCRdb to between 2018 and 2020). Context from the whole study: For a replicate experiment, the RNA from either approximately 20,000 or 100,000 naive CD8 T cells was divided into five aliquots, and four of those aliquots went on to sequencing. CD8 T cells were used in a methods study to benchmark molecular-identifier clustering-based TCR repertoire sequencing (MIDCIRS) and TCR RNA copy counting. The paper's findings and limits, for the study overall: Highly expanded clone sizes could be underestimated if identical TCR molecules share a barcode. In CMV-specific effector cells, over 99% of molecules were held by clones above 20 RNA copies, whereas under 1% of molecules were held by such clones in naive cells. Modeling estimated roughly 3.2 recovered TCR RNA copies per cell, compared with about 10 by digital PCR, which implies around 30% capture efficiency. When barcode sub-clustering was left out, chimeric consensus sequences inflated TCR diversity, with chimeras reaching as high as 47%. Even against a background of 750,000 to 1,000,000 naive CD8 T cells, spiked-in Jurkat TCR RNA amounting to a single cell's worth was reported to be detectable. Spiked-in Jurkat TCR RNA (10 copies' worth), which is not part of the donor repertoire, was contained in the naive libraries.

The CDR3 starts with the cysteine, ends with the phenylalanine, and has 11 residues. This entry keeps only the CDR3 DNA: 33 bases, framed from base 1. Cut back by 0 bases and 6 bases, the V and J ends lie 4 bases apart. CDR1 is given as SGHDT and CDR2 as YYEEEE, both from the germline V gene. The library was made by PCR. This sample was sequenced with a NextSeq 500. Bulk TCR libraries were generated as previously described, with the TCR primers listed in Table S5 used. Total RNA was purified with the Qiagen AllPrep DNA/RNA kit. Reads from multiple sequencing runs of the same library were pooled before analysis. In the source study's methods: Reads were retained only if the reads had an exact TCR constant sequence, and the retained reads were trimmed to 150 nt and grouped according to their 12-nt molecular barcodes. Reads in each barcode group were sub-clustered using a 15% Levenshtein threshold, and a quality-weighted consensus sequence was built for each RNA molecule. Non-functional sequences were filtered out, along with any lower-count sequence sitting one edit away from another sequence. Based on fitting two negative binomial distributions, any barcode sub-cluster with under 20% of the maximum read count was discarded. The public reads were reprocessed in TCRdb via fastp at Q25 and MiXCR, keeping in-frame beta chains. Identical CDR3 proteins give one entry, which carries the most common genes and DNA. These V and J calls originate from TCRdb's pipeline instead of the authors' own analysis. This sample lists roughly 100,000 distinct CDR3 sequences; 30% to 45% were detected once. Roughly 9.3% of the sample goes to the ten largest clones.

Libraries of naive CD8 T cells were generated from roughly 21,000 to 960,000 sorted cells, with 10%, 30% or 50% of the purified RNA used. On a BD FACSAria II, naive CD8 T cells were FACS-sorted as CD8+CD4-CCR7+CD45RA+ and collected into RLT Plus buffer. To test detection sensitivity, Jurkat RNA equivalent to ten TCR copies was spiked into samples of about 19,000-1,000,000 naive CD8 T cells. CD8 T cells were enriched using RosetteSep CD8+ T Cell Enrichment Cocktail and Ficoll-Paque, and the enriched cells then underwent ACK red cell lysis. The rearrangement joined TRBV5-6 to TRBJ2-7, with the D gene uncertain. Sequenced input: naive CD8+ T cells from blood, with Jurkat cell RNA spiked in. The cell subset or site tag for this specimen amounts to: FACS-sorted CD8+CD4-CCR7+CD45RA+ naive T cells. This receptor was obtained from a human donor in good health. Some libraries in this study had Jurkat cell RNA spiked in. The CDR3: CASSLGAEQYF. At the DNA level, the sequence is TGTGCCAGCAGCTTGGGGGCCGAGCAGTACTTC.